These T cell receptor beta chains were read from a single sample in a study of beta chain features in type 1 diabetes. The repertoire was sequenced with immunoSEQ multiplex PCR; TCRdb's copy has only in-frame clones and lacks some. The sample has about 99,000 clones, around 30% seen once. The sample consisted of central memory CD4+ T cells from blood. These receptors all stem from a woman between 18 and 29 years old with type 1 diabetes. Each CDR3 is given with its conserved first and last residue. Fields, in order: D gene, J gene, clone size, V gene, CDR3 length, CDR3 DNA, CDR3 protein. The D gene is left open where the match is weak. The size of a clone is reported for some rows only, either as once, few or many, or as a class for expanded clones.

D gene: -
J gene: TRBJ2-2
clone size: -
V gene: TRBV15
CDR3 length: 15
CDR3 DNA: TGTGCCACCAGCAGAGATTTAGGCGGCACCGGGGAGCTGTTTTTT
CDR3 protein: CATSRDLGGTGELFF

D gene: TRBD1
J gene: TRBJ2-3
clone size: -
V gene: TRBV30
CDR3 length: 12
CDR3 DNA: TGTGCCTGGACAGGGGGCTCAGATACGCAGTATTTT
CDR3 protein: CAWTGGSDTQYF

D gene: -
J gene: TRBJ2-3
clone size: -
V gene: TRBV5-4
CDR3 length: 13
CDR3 DNA: TGTGCCAGCAGCTTACTTAGCACAGATACGCAGTATTTT
CDR3 protein: CASSLLSTDTQYF

D gene: TRBD2
J gene: TRBJ2-1
clone size: -
V gene: TRBV5-4
CDR3 length: 17
CDR3 DNA: TGTGCCAGCAGCTTGGTGTCTAGCGGGTACCCTTTGAATGAGCAGTTCTTC
CDR3 protein: CASSLVSSGYPLNEQFF

D gene: TRBD1
J gene: TRBJ2-5
clone size: few
V gene: TRBV7-2
CDR3 length: 15
CDR3 DNA: TGTGCCAGCAGCTGGACAGGGTTGGGGCAAGAGACCCAGTACTTC
CDR3 protein: CASSWTGLGQETQYF

D gene: TRBD2
J gene: TRBJ2-1
clone size: -
V gene: TRBV30
CDR3 length: 14
CDR3 DNA: TGTGCCTGGAGTGGAGCGGGAGCAATCAATGAGCAGTTCTTC
CDR3 protein: CAWSGAGAINEQFF

D gene: -
J gene: TRBJ1-1
clone size: -
V gene: TRBV19
CDR3 length: 14
CDR3 DNA: TGTGCCAGTAGTGAGCCGGGACACAACACTGAAGCTTTCTTT
CDR3 protein: CASSEPGHNTEAFF

D gene: TRBD2
J gene: TRBJ2-2
clone size: -
V gene: TRBV7-3
CDR3 length: 16
CDR3 DNA: TGTGCCAGCAGCTTACAAGCGGGACCCAACACCGGGGAGCTGTTTTTT
CDR3 protein: CASSLQAGPNTGELFF

D gene: -
J gene: TRBJ2-7
clone size: -
V gene: TRBV5-1
CDR3 length: 12
CDR3 DNA: TGCGCCAGCAGCTTGGGACAGTACGAGCAGTACTTC
CDR3 protein: CASSLGQYEQYF

D gene: -
J gene: TRBJ1-5
clone size: -
V gene: TRBV15
CDR3 length: 12
CDR3 DNA: TGTGCCACCCGACAGGCAAATCAGCCCCAGCATTTT
CDR3 protein: CATRQANQPQHF

D gene: TRBD1
J gene: TRBJ2-2
clone size: few
V gene: TRBV11-2
CDR3 length: 16
CDR3 DNA: TGTGCCAGCAGCTACGCCGGACAGGGGAACACCGGGGAGCTGTTTTTT
CDR3 protein: CASSYAGQGNTGELFF

D gene: -
J gene: TRBJ2-5
clone size: few
V gene: TRBV5-1
CDR3 length: 14
CDR3 DNA: TGCGCCAGCAGCTTGTACGGAGCGGAAGAGACCCAGTACTTC
CDR3 protein: CASSLYGAEETQYF

D gene: -
J gene: TRBJ2-5
clone size: -
V gene: TRBV10-2
CDR3 length: 13
CDR3 DNA: TGCGCCAGCAGTGACACTAGCCCGGAGACCCAGTACTTC
CDR3 protein: CASSDTSPETQYF

D gene: TRBD1
J gene: TRBJ1-1
clone size: few
V gene: TRBV6-6
CDR3 length: 14
CDR3 DNA: TGTGCCAGCAGTCACGGACAGGGGAACACTGAAGCTTTCTTT
CDR3 protein: CASSHGQGNTEAFF

D gene: -
J gene: TRBJ2-2
clone size: few
V gene: TRBV5-4
CDR3 length: 14
CDR3 DNA: TGTGCCAGCAGCCCGACTCAGAACACCGGGGAGCTGTTTTTT
CDR3 protein: CASSPTQNTGELFF

D gene: -
J gene: TRBJ1-1
clone size: few
V gene: TRBV30
CDR3 length: 12
CDR3 DNA: TGTGCCTCAGGGGCCAGGCCCGCTGAAGCTTTCTTT
CDR3 protein: CASGARPAEAFF

D gene: TRBD2
J gene: TRBJ2-2
clone size: -
V gene: TRBV27
CDR3 length: 15
CDR3 DNA: TGTGCCAGCAGTCCACTAGCGGGAGGAGCCGGGGAGCTGTTTTTT
CDR3 protein: CASSPLAGGAGELFF

D gene: TRBD1
J gene: TRBJ1-2
clone size: few
V gene: TRBV10-3
CDR3 length: 18
CDR3 DNA: TGTGCCATCAGTGAGTTCCAGGACCCAGGACAGGGGGCGCGAGGCTACACCTTC
CDR3 protein: CAISEFQDPGQGARGYTF